The rows below give T cell receptor beta chains drawn from one sample of a study of beta chain features in type 1 diabetes. Only in-frame clones appear in the TCRdb table, and some are missing; sequencing was by immunoSEQ multiplex PCR. The table lists 100,000 to 150,000 clones, 15% to 20% of them singletons. Sequenced material: central memory CD4+ T cells from blood. The receptors here all came from a man aged 18 to 29 with type 1 diabetes. Both conserved end residues are part of each CDR3. A D gene is named only where the DNA matches it firmly. For some rows the clone size is stated as once, few or many, or as a class when expanded; others skip it.

v_gene	j_gene	d_gene	abundance	CDR3aa	CDR3nt
TRBV5-6	TRBJ2-5	NA	few	CASSHQETQYF	TGTGCCAGCAGCCACCAAGAGACCCAGTACTTC
TRBV6-6	TRBJ2-7	TRBD2	NA	CASSPGLAGEQYF	TGTGCCAGCAGCCCGGGACTAGCGGGTGAGCAGTACTTC
TRBV30	TRBJ2-2	NA	NA	CAWTLNSGELFF	TGTGCCTGGACCCTGAATTCCGGGGAGCTGTTTTTT
TRBV15	TRBJ2-7	NA	NA	CATSRDTTYEQYF	TGTGCCACCAGCAGAGACACAACCTACGAGCAGTACTTC
TRBV29-1	TRBJ2-1	TRBD2	few	CSARAGGPYNEQFF	TGCAGCGCCCGAGCGGGAGGGCCTTACAATGAGCAGTTCTTC
TRBV6-5	TRBJ1-4	TRBD1	few	CASSYSSGTGQEKLFF	TGTGCCAGCAGTTACTCTTCCGGGACAGGGCAGGAAAAACTGTTTTTT
TRBV29-1	TRBJ1-1	NA	few	CSVEWTENTEAFF	TGCAGCGTTGAGTGGACAGAGAACACTGAAGCTTTCTTT
TRBV25-1	TRBJ2-3	NA	few	CASSEAVQTDTQYF	TGTGCCAGCAGTGAAGCGGTACAAACAGATACGCAGTATTTT
TRBV30	TRBJ1-5	NA	few	CAWSVLGVQPQHF	TGTGCCTGGAGTGTACTTGGGGTCCAGCCCCAGCATTTT
TRBV2	TRBJ1-1	NA	few	CASSEGVRGGTEAFF	TGTGCCAGCAGTGAAGGCGTCAGGGGAGGCACTGAAGCTTTCTTT
TRBV29-1	TRBJ2-7	NA	NA	CSVESRRALGYEQYF	TGCAGCGTTGAAAGCCGCAGGGCTCTTGGGTACGAGCAGTACTTC
TRBV19	TRBJ2-2	NA	NA	CASSISLYRANTGELFF	TGTGCCAGTAGTATTTCACTATACAGGGCGAACACCGGGGAGCTGTTTTTT
TRBV28	TRBJ1-4	NA	few	CASSPQWGSEKLFF	TGTGCCAGCAGTCCCCAATGGGGGAGTGAAAAACTGTTTTTT
TRBV5-5	TRBJ2-5	NA	NA	CASSPKETQYF	TGTGCCAGCAGCCCGAAAGAGACCCAGTACTTC
TRBV29-1	TRBJ2-7	NA	NA	CSALLRSEQYF	TGCAGCGCCCTGTTGAGGAGTGAGCAGTACTTC
TRBV27	TRBJ2-3	NA	NA	CASSLLEKHTQYF	TGTGCCAGCAGTTTATTGGAAAAACATACGCAGTATTTT
TRBV6-5	TRBJ2-3	TRBD1	once	CASSYQTGTGTDTQYF	TGTGCCAGCAGTTACCAAACAGGGACAGGTACAGATACGCAGTATTTT